Each of the 10 T cell receptor beta chains below was sequenced from the same sample in a study of blood T cell repertoires in COVID-19. The assay was immunoSEQ multiplex PCR, and TCRdb's table has in-frame clones only and misses some. The sample lists 100,000 to 150,000 clones, 75% to 90% occurring once. The sequencing input was PBMCs or T cells enriched from blood (not recorded which). The receptor set was obtained from a woman aged 45-60 years who had recovered from COVID-19.

The rearrangement links TRBV3-1 (or the pseudogene TRBV3-2) to TRBJ1-1; the D gene is possibly TRBD1 (5 bases). There are 14 residues in the CDR3. Looked up from germline, CDR1 is LGHDT and CDR2 is YNNKEL (reference sequence). Trimming stripped 4 bases from V and 1 base from J, with 10 bases between. CDR3 DNA sequence: TGTGCCAGCAGCCCTCAGACAGAGAACACTGAAGCTTTCTTT. Protein: CASSPQTENTEAFF.

V is TRBV18 and J is TRBJ2-7; 7 bases match TRBD1. The CDR3 has 15 amino acids. The germline V gene has CDR1 KGHSH and CDR2 LQKENI. Unmatched junction bases numbered 15, after V lost 6 bases and J lost 7 bases. CDR3 amino acids: CASSPQTGAHGEQYF. DNA for the CDR3: TGTGCCAGCTCGCCTCAAACAGGGGCTCACGGGGAGCAGTACTTC.

This chain uses TRBV19 with TRBJ2-7; TRBD1 matches 7 bases. This CDR3 region has 15 residues. V dropped 0 bases and J dropped 4; count of bases not matched to a gene: 6. Germline loops: CDR1 LNHDA, CDR2 SQIVND (reference sequence). The CDR3 protein is CASSIDEGARYEQYF. The CDR3 nucleotides are TGTGCCAGTAGTATAGATGAGGGGGCGCGATACGAGCAGTACTTC.

This chain links TRBV7-2 with TRBJ1-2; D is perhaps TRBD1 (6 bases). The CDR3 is 14 residues long. From germline, CDR1 is SGHTA and CDR2 FQGNSA. Between the trimmed V and J ends, which lost 5 bases and 4 bases, there was a span of 14 bases. Here the CDR3 reads CASSLQDSRYGYTF. For the CDR3, the DNA is TGTGCCAGCAGCCTCCAGGACAGTCGCTATGGCTACACCTTC.

The rearrangement uses TRBV29-1 and TRBJ2-2, with D hard to call. The CDR3 is made up of 13 amino acids. V was cut by 0 bases and J by 1 base, with 3 bases left in between. Germline CDR1 SQVTM, CDR2 ANQGSEA. As DNA, the CDR3 is TGCAGCGTTGAAGAACAGAACACCGGGGAGCTGTTTTTT. This sequence encodes CSVEEQNTGELFF.

With respect to this clone: Mismatch with germline at one junction end may stem from a read error. This chain uses TRBV7-7 with TRBJ2-5; D not resolved. The CDR3 is 15 amino acids. Looked up from germline, CDR1 is SSHAT and CDR2 is FNYEAQ (reference sequence). The CDR3: CASSLDAGPQETQYF. The CDR3 DNA reads TGTGCTAGCAGCCTAGACGCAGGTCCACAAGAGACCCAGTACTTC.

This clone came up a few times. This rearrangement joins TRBV7-2 to TRBJ1-6, with D possibly TRBD1 on 6 matching bases. V was pared by 5 bases and J by 1 base, with 18 bases between. Germline lookup yields CDR1 SGHTA and CDR2 FQGNSA. The CDR3 contains 18 residues. The CDR3 nucleotides read TGTGCCAGCAGCCCAACTACAGGGAGTGCGTCCTATAATTCACCCCTCCACTTT. Amino acids: CASSPTTGSASYNSPLHF. Together with reference TRBV7-2 and TRBJ1-6, the CDR3 gives the full variable domain: GAGVSQSPSNKVTEKGKDVELRCDPISGHTALYWYRQSLGQGLEFLIYFQGNSAPDKSGLPSDRFSAERTGGSVSTLTIQRTQQEDSAVYLCASSPTTGSASYNSPLHFGNGTRLTVT.

The J gene is TRBJ1-2, the V gene TRBV14, with 8 bases fitting TRBD1. V trimming: 0 bases; J trimming: 5 bases; junction bases outside the gene matches: 2. This CDR3 has 14 residues. Germline V lookup: CDR1 SGHDN, CDR2 FVKESK. CDR3 nucleotide sequence: TGTGCCAGCAGCCAAGATAACAGGGGGTATGGCTACACCTTC. This translates into CASSQDNRGYGYTF. Full variable domain (outside the CDR3, taken from reference TRBV14 and TRBJ1-2): EAGVTQFPSHSVIEKGQTVTLRCDPISGHDNLYWYRRVMGKEIKFLLHFVKESKQDESGMPNNRFLAERTGGTYSTLKVQPAELEDSGVYFCASSQDNRGYGYTFGSGTRLTVV.

This sequence joins TRBV13 and TRBJ2-4; possibly TRBD1 for D (6 bases). The CDR3 consists of 17 residues. The V gene lost 5 bases and the J gene lost 2 bases, with 19 bases spanning the gap. Germline CDR1 is PRHDT and CDR2 is FYEKMQ (reference sequence). CDR3 region: CASSPAGALGPKNIQYF. CDR3 DNA: TGTGCCAGCAGCCCAGCAGGGGCTCTAGGACCCAAAAACATTCAGTACTTC.

In its sample, this clone was seen once. The chain uses TRBV29-1 and TRBJ1-2; D is uncertain. CDR1 and CDR2 from the germline V gene are SQVTM and ANQGSEA. The V end was cut by 0 bases, the J end by 4 bases, with 12 bases between. The CDR3 covers 14 residues. CDR3 nucleotides: TGCAGCGTTGAAGATCCAGGCAGAGTCTATGGCTACACCTTC. Its protein is CSVEDPGRVYGYTF.